This T cell receptor beta chain was recorded in a study of cytomegalovirus exposure and HLA in healthy donors. Overall study results and limits: The study labeled fewer than 200 TCR beta chains cytomegalovirus-associated. Earlier analysis found most TCR beta V segments productive about 87% or about 30% of the time. Differences between HLA loci emerged in a later analysis of TCR association rates, with DRB1 most and HLA-C fewest. For most TCR sequences rarity was the rule, although some public TCRs occurred in many donors.

CDR1 and CDR2 from the germline V gene are KGHSH and LQKENI. V lost 4 bases and J 6 bases, leaving 12 bases between the germline ends. The CDR3 is made up of 14 amino acids. PCR primers comprised 60 Vbeta and 13 Jbeta primers. Method: immunoSEQ multiplex PCR; TCRdb's copy keeps in-frame clones and lacks some. Among 120,000 or so clones listed, roughly four fifths were seen once. Comments on this clone: Its target is unknown.

This clonotype was sampled from a man aged 45-65 years in good health and CMV-seropositive. Material: PBMCs. The chain has TRBV18 and TRBJ2-2, with D possibly matching TRBD1 (5 bases). The CDR3 DNA follows: TGTGCCAGCTCACAGGGGTTACAAGCCGGGGAGCTGTTTTTT. It is translated as CASSQGLQAGELFF.